The rows below give T cell receptor beta chains drawn from one sample of a study of tissue T cells after allogeneic stem cell transplantation. This table comes from immunoSEQ multiplex PCR, and its TCRdb copy is limited to in-frame clones, with some not included. The sample yields 7,000 or so clones, around three fifths seen once. Sample: duodenum tissue, taken at autopsy. These receptors were taken from an older female donor with lung cancer. CDR3s include the opening cysteine and the closing phenylalanine or tryptophan. Fields, in order: V gene, clone size, J gene, D gene, CDR3 DNA, CDR3 protein. The D gene is left open where the match is weak. Not all rows give a size; the values are once, few, many and, for expanded clones, a class.

>TRBV30|.|TRBJ1-2|TRBD1
TGTGCCTGGAGTCTCCTGGGACAGGGAGGGTATGGCTACACCTTC
CAWSLLGQGGYGYTF
>TRBV18|once|TRBJ1-1|TRBD1
TGTGCCAGCTCACGGGACAGCTACACTGAAGCTTTCTTT
CASSRDSYTEAFF
>TRBV19|.|TRBJ1-1|.
TGTGCCAGTAGTATTCCGGGGAGCGCTGAAGCTTTCTTT
CASSIPGSAEAFF
>TRBV6-5|.|TRBJ2-1|.
TGTGCCAGCCTCAGCCGGCATGAGCAGTTCTTC
CASLSRHEQFF
>TRBV7-9|.|TRBJ2-1|.
TGTGCCAGCAGGATGCGAGCGACAAGGTACGATGAGCAGTTCTTC
CASRMRATRYDEQFF
>TRBV18|few|TRBJ1-4|TRBD1
TGTGCCAGCTCCGCGACACCAGGGGGGACTGAAAAACTGTTTTTT
CASSATPGGTEKLFF
>TRBV11-3|few|TRBJ2-7|TRBD2
TGTGCCAGCAGCTTAGGCGGGAGCTCCTACGAGCAGTACTTC
CASSLGGSSYEQYF
>TRBV6-1|medium-sized|TRBJ1-5|.
TGTGCCAGCAGTGAAGTCTGGGGACAGCCCCAGCATTTT
CASSEVWGQPQHF
>TRBV2|medium-sized|TRBJ1-3|.
TGTGCCAGCAGTGAAGGGACGGGTGGAAACACCATATATTTT
CASSEGTGGNTIYF
>TRBV7-9|.|TRBJ2-3|TRBD2
TGTGCCAGCAGCCAGACTAGCGGGAGCCAGGATACGCAGTATTTT
CASSQTSGSQDTQYF
>TRBV9|.|TRBJ2-5|TRBD1
TGTGCCAGCAGCTCGGGACAGGGCGTCCTAGAGACCCAGTACTTC
CASSSGQGVLETQYF
>TRBV5-1|.|TRBJ2-5|TRBD2
TGCGCCAGCAGCTGGGGGGGGACCCAGTACTTC
CASSWGGTQYF
>TRBV30|.|TRBJ2-7|.
TGTGCCTGGAGTGTACCCCTTAGCGAGGGGCGCTCCTACGAGCAGTACTTC
CAWSVPLSEGRSYEQYF
>TRBV3-1/TRBV3-2|.|TRBJ1-2|.
TGTGCCAGCAGCCAAGTATTTTCATCCGCCTATGGCTACACCTTC
CASSQVFSSAYGYTF
>TRBV7-2|.|TRBJ1-6|.
TGTGCCAGCAGCTTACAGGGTAATTCACCCCTCCACTTT
CASSLQGNSPLHF
>TRBV18|.|TRBJ1-4|.
TGTGCCAGCTCACCAACAGGGAAAAGGGAAAAACTGTTTTTT
CASSPTGKREKLFF
>TRBV5-6|.|TRBJ2-3|TRBD2
TGTGCCAGCAGCTTGAGGAGTGTGTCTAGCGGAGTCACAGATACGCAGTATTTT
CASSLRSVSSGVTDTQYF
>TRBV7-2|few|TRBJ1-1|.
TGTGCCAGCAGCTTAGTAGCGGGGGGGAACACTGAAGCTTTCTTT
CASSLVAGGNTEAFF
>TRBV6-6|.|TRBJ1-2|TRBD1
TGTGCCAGCACCTACGGGGGCAGGGGGCCTGGCTACACCTTC
CASTYGGRGPGYTF
>TRBV2|.|TRBJ2-2|.
TGTGCCAGCAGCCCGTATAACCGGGGAGCTGTTTTT
CASSPYNRGAVF
>TRBV4-2|.|TRBJ1-3|.
TGTGCCAGCAGCCAAACCGTAGGTTCTGGAAACACCATATATTTT
CASSQTVGSGNTIYF
>TRBV29-1|.|TRBJ2-2|.
TGCAGCGTTGACGGGAGTTCGGCCGGGGAGCTGTTTTTT
CSVDGSSAGELFF
>TRBV4-3|.|TRBJ1-2|.
TGCGCCAGCAGCCAAGATCGGGTTGGTGGCTACACCTTC
CASSQDRVGGYTF
>TRBV27|.|TRBJ2-2|TRBD2
TGTGCCAGCAGTCAATCTAGCGGGAGGGGGCCCACCGGGGAGCTGTTTTTT
CASSQSSGRGPTGELFF
>TRBV7-9|.|TRBJ2-3|.
TGTGCCAGCAGCTGCCCGGGTCCTCCAACCACAGATACGCAGTATTTT
CASSCPGPPTTDTQYF
>TRBV5-5|medium-sized|TRBJ2-7|TRBD1
TGTGCCAGCAGCGCGTCGCCAGGGGGCGCGCCCTACGAGCAGTACTTC
CASSASPGGAPYEQYF
>TRBV9|.|TRBJ1-1|.
TGTGCCAGCAGCCCGTGGGAAGGGCCCCCCTTGGGTTTCTTT
CASSPWEGPPLGFF
>TRBV5-1|.|TRBJ1-6|.
TGCGCCAGCAGCTTGGGGGGCTTGGATTCACCCCTCCACTTT
CASSLGGLDSPLHF
>TRBV6-5|.|TRBJ1-1|TRBD1
TGTGCCAGCGGCCGGGACAGCCTTTACACTGAAGCTTTCTTT
CASGRDSLYTEAFF
>TRBV5-8|.|TRBJ2-1|TRBD1
TGTGCCAGCAGCTTTGAGGGACAGAGTTACAATGAGCAGTTCTTC
CASSFEGQSYNEQFF
>TRBV21-1|.|TRBJ1-1|.
TGTGCCAGCAGCAAAGTAGGGACAGGGGGCGCCGCTGAAGCTTTCTTT
CASSKVGTGGAAEAFF
>TRBV30|.|TRBJ2-1|.
TGTGCCTGGAGGCCTCCTCGCGGGACGGGTGGGTACTACAATGAGCAGTTCTTC
CAWRPPRGTGGYYNEQFF
>TRBV7-8|.|TRBJ2-7|.
TGTGCCAGCAAATTTATAAACTGGGGGCCCTACGAGCAGTACTTC
CASKFINWGPYEQYF
>TRBV13|.|TRBJ2-4|TRBD1
TGTGCCAGCAGCATACGGACAGGGTCGATAGCCAAAAACATTCAGTACTTC
CASSIRTGSIAKNIQYF
>TRBV24-1|.|TRBJ1-2|.
TGTGCCACCAGTGATAGGGGGGAAGCTAACTATGGCTACACCTTC
CATSDRGEANYGYTF
>TRBV28|.|TRBJ1-6|TRBD1
TGTGCCAGCAGTTTAAGGGACAGCTATTCACCCCTCCACTTT
CASSLRDSYSPLHF
>TRBV6-5|.|TRBJ1-3|.
TGTGCCAGCAGACTTCGCAAGAGCTCTGGAAACACCATATATTTT
CASRLRKSSGNTIYF
>TRBV15|.|TRBJ2-7|.
TGTGCCACCAGCAGAGTGGGCAGTCCTTCCAAGTACTTC
CATSRVGSPSKYF
>TRBV5-1|.|TRBJ1-3|.
TGCGCCAGCAGCGTGGAGGCGGCGGGCCACTCTGGAAACACCATATATTTT
CASSVEAAGHSGNTIYF
>TRBV13|.|TRBJ2-3|TRBD1
TGTGCCAGCAGCTTCTCTGAGACAGGGCTTAACACAGATACGCAGTATTTT
CASSFSETGLNTDTQYF
>TRBV6-2/TRBV6-3|.|TRBJ1-1|TRBD1
TGTGCCAGCAGTTCCTACGACAGGGGTCCTTTCTTT
CASSSYDRGPFF
>TRBV2|.|TRBJ1-2|.
TGTGCCAGCGGGACACAATATGGCTACACCTTC
CASGTQYGYTF
>TRBV7-3|.|TRBJ2-5|.
TGTGCCAGCAGCGGGATGGGGGCGGATGAGACCCAGTACTTC
CASSGMGADETQYF
>TRBV6-6|medium-sized|TRBJ2-1|TRBD1
TGTGCCAGCAGTTACCCCACCGGGACAGGGAGGGATGAGCAGTTCTTC
CASSYPTGTGRDEQFF
>TRBV2|few|TRBJ2-5|.
TGTGCCAGCAGTGTGGCCAGGGCCAGGGGAGAGACCCAGTACTTC
CASSVARARGETQYF
>TRBV5-1|.|TRBJ1-1|TRBD1
TGCGCCAGCAGCTGGAAACAGGGGGTGCGGAACACTGAAGCTTTCTTT
CASSWKQGVRNTEAFF
>TRBV7-2|.|TRBJ2-1|TRBD1
TGTGCCAGCAGCCCGGACAGGGGAGGAAATGAGCAGTTCTTC
CASSPDRGGNEQFF
>TRBV7-2|.|TRBJ2-7|.
TGTGCCAGCAGCCCCGAAGACGGGTTCTCGAGGGAGCAGTACTTC
CASSPEDGFSREQYF
>TRBV19|.|TRBJ1-5|.
TGTGCCAGTAGTCTACGGGGGGGGCTTAGCAATCAGCCCCAGCATTTT
CASSLRGGLSNQPQHF
>TRBV7-8|.|TRBJ2-3|.
TGTGCCAGCAGCTTAGGTGCAGATACGCAGTATTTT
CASSLGADTQYF
>TRBV6-5|.|TRBJ1-5|.
TGTGCCAGCCGGGGTGGGTTCAACATGCCCCAGCATTTT
CASRGGFNMPQHF
>TRBV5-1|.|TRBJ1-2|TRBD1
TGCGCCAGCAGCTTTTCACAGGGGAACTATGGCTACACCTTC
CASSFSQGNYGYTF
>TRBV11-2|.|TRBJ2-5|.
TGTGCCAGCAGCTTAGGGGGCAGGCGGAAAGAGACCCAGTACTTC
CASSLGGRRKETQYF
>TRBV19|.|TRBJ1-1|.
TGTGCCAGTAGTATGGGGAAGGGGCGGCCAATGAACACTGAAGCTTTCTTT
CASSMGKGRPMNTEAFF
>TRBV5-6|few|TRBJ2-7|.
TGTGCCAGCAGCTCGACTCGGGAGCAGTACTTC
CASSSTREQYF
>TRBV27|medium-sized|TRBJ2-7|TRBD2
TGTGCCAGCAGCCAGACTAGCGGGGGGGCCTACGAGCAGTACTTC
CASSQTSGGAYEQYF
>TRBV6-5|few|TRBJ1-5|TRBD1
TGTGCCAGCAGTTCCAGGGGGCGCGGTCAGCCCCAGCATTTT
CASSSRGRGQPQHF
>TRBV6-5|.|TRBJ2-1|TRBD2
TGTGCCAGCAGTACGCCGGGACTAGCGGAGGGGGAGTTCTTC
CASSTPGLAEGEFF